The 23 T cell receptor beta chains listed next were all sequenced from one sample in a study of T cell repertoires in cytomegalovirus infection. TCRdb passed the reads through MiXCR, listing each CDR3 protein once. The sample holds more than 400,000 distinct CDR3 sequences, about 26% seen once. Sequencing input: PBMCs. The origin of the receptors is a human donor in good health (CMV status not recorded). Some clones in this sample may be carry-over from other donors' samples.

The rearrangement uses TRBV6-5 and TRBJ2-7; D possibly matches TRBD1 or TRBD2 (5 bases each). The V end lost 10 bases, the J end lost 4 bases, and 14 bases lay between the germline ends. The CDR3 has 12 residues. CDR1 and CDR2 (germline): MNHEY, SVGAGI. The CDR3, as DNA: TGTGCCACCGCAGGGAGCCGATACGAGCAGTACTTC. Amino acid sequence: CATAGSRYEQYF.

A note on this clonotype: One end of the junction is discordant with germline, which a read error may explain. This rearrangement joins TRBV6-1 to TRBJ1-1; D possibly corresponds to TRBD1 (6 bases). The CDR3 runs 12 residues. Germline CDR1 is MNHNS and CDR2 is SASEGT. CDR3 protein: CASMRDTAVILF. The CDR3 DNA reads as TGTGCCAGCATGCGGGACACCGCGGTGATCCTCTTT.

The V call is TRBV9, the J call TRBJ2-7; D not resolved. Germline CDR1 is SGDLS and CDR2 is YYNGEE. The ends were cut back, 4 bases at V and 3 bases at J, with 14 bases in the middle. The CDR3 totals 14 residues. CDR3 sequence (DNA): TGTGCCAGCAGCACCCACGGCTCAGGCTACGAGCAGTACTTC. Translation gives CASSTHGSGYEQYF.

V and J are TRBV7-2 and TRBJ2-7; possible D gene TRBD1, 5 bases. The CDR3 extends over 13 amino acids. Trimming pared 0 bases from V and 4 bases from J, leaving 7 bases between. Looked up from germline, CDR1 is SGHTA and CDR2 is FQGNSA. This CDR3 is CASSLAREYEQYV. In DNA form, the CDR3 reads TGTGCCAGCAGCTTAGCCAGGGAATACGAGCAGTACGTC.

This clonotype has just a few counts. The rearrangement uses TRBV28 and TRBJ1-1, with D possibly TRBD1 on 6 matching bases. Germline V lookup: CDR1 MDHEN, CDR2 SYDVKM. Trimming stripped 5 bases from V and 7 bases from J, with 23 bases between. CDR3 length: 16 residues. CDR3 sequence reads: CASSIPSRTGLDEAFF. Written as DNA, the CDR3 is TGTGCCAGCAGTATCCCCAGCCGTACAGGGCTAGATGAAGCTTTCTTT.

In this sample, this clonotype turned up a few times. The chain carries TRBV6-1 and TRBJ1-2; D remains unclear. V lost 6 bases, J lost 4 bases, and 12 bases lay in between. This CDR3 is 13 amino acids long. In germline, CDR1 is MNHNS, CDR2 SASEGT. The CDR3 nucleotides read TGTGCCAGCAGGGAACAGCAATCCTATGGCTACACCTTC. This encodes CASREQQSYGYTF.

The chain has TRBV6-2 or TRBV6-3 and TRBJ1-4; TRBD1 is a possible D gene (5 bases). Germline V gene sequence: CDR1 MNHEY, CDR2 SVGEGT. This CDR3 has 14 amino acids. Trimming shortened V by 6 bases and J by 8 bases, and 16 bases separated the two germline ends. The CDR3 DNA sequence: TGTGCCAGCAGCAGCATCCGGACAAAGGAAAAACTGTTTTTT. This encodes CASSSIRTKEKLFF.

This clonotype was counted once. The chain joins TRBV6-6 to TRBJ1-2; unclear D gene. The CDR3 contains 14 residues. Per the germline V gene, CDR1 is MNHNY and CDR2 is SVGAGI (reference sequence). Trimming stripped 2 bases from V and 3 bases from J, with 10 bases between. The CDR3, as DNA: TGTGCCAGCAGTTACACGGACGGATACTATGGCTACACCTTC. This encodes CASSYTDGYYGYTF.

This chain uses TRBV7-9 with TRBJ1-1, with TRBD1 matching 7 bases. CDR3 length: 14 residues. The V segment lost 7 bases and the J segment 5 bases; nucleotides outside the gene matches: 10. The V gene's germline CDR1 is SEHNR and CDR2 FQNEAQ (reference sequence). The CDR3 spells CASTQTGAGTEAFF. For the CDR3, the DNA is TGTGCCAGCACACAAACAGGGGCAGGAACTGAAGCTTTCTTT. The full variable domain, in which reference TRBV7-9 and TRBJ1-1 provide the parts outside the CDR3, is DTGVSQNPRHKITKRGQNVTFRCDPISEHNRLYWYRQTLGQGPEFLTYFQNEAQLEKSRLLSDRFSAERPKGSFSTLEIQRTEQGDSAMYLCASTQTGAGTEAFFGQGTRLTVV.

This clonotype was seen more than once but under ten times. The V call is TRBV20-1, the J call TRBJ2-5, with 8 bases fitting TRBD2. The CDR3 is 14 amino acids. Germline loops: CDR1 DFQATT, CDR2 SNEGSKA (reference sequence). J lost 5 bases, V lost 0 bases, and 5 bases had no gene match. DNA of the CDR3: TGCAGTGCTAGAGATCCAACTAGCGGTGAGACCCAGTACTTC. As protein: CSARDPTSGETQYF.

This clonotype appeared a few times. The chain combines TRBV7-2 with TRBJ2-1, with TRBD2 identical over 11 bases. Losses at the gene ends were 5 bases for V and 2 bases for J; bases not matched to a gene: 5. Germline-derived CDR1 and CDR2 are SGHTA and FQGNSA. The CDR3 runs 16 residues. DNA of the CDR3: TGTGCCAGCAGCCTGAGACTAGCGGGGACCTACAATGAGCAGTTCTTC. It translates to CASSLRLAGTYNEQFF.

This clonotype occurred a few times. The J gene is TRBJ1-2, the V gene TRBV13; TRBD1 matches at 7 bases. This CDR3 has 19 residues. After removal of 3 bases from V and 2 bases from J, the junction contained 18 bases not matched to a gene. Germline CDR1 PRHDT, CDR2 FYEKMQ (reference sequence). The CDR3 protein is CASSFQRLDRVFPNYGYTF. The CDR3 nucleotides are TGTGCCAGCAGCTTTCAGAGACTCGACAGGGTATTTCCCAACTATGGCTACACCTTC.

This chain connects TRBV6-2 or TRBV6-3 to TRBJ1-4; no clear D. The germline CDR1 and CDR2 sequences are MNHEY and SVGEGT. V lost 1 base and J 4 bases, leaving 4 bases between the germline ends. The CDR3 contains 13 residues. CDR3 in DNA: TGTGCCAGCAGTTACTACAGTAATGAAAAACTGTTTTTT. Translated, it gives CASSYYSNEKLFF.

The genes are TRBV7-9 and TRBJ2-5; 9 bases are a match to TRBD2. V lost 5 bases, J lost 2 bases, and 15 bases stayed unmatched. The CDR3 spans 18 residues. Germline-derived CDR1 and CDR2 are SEHNR and FQNEAQ (reference sequence). CDR3 in amino acids: CASSPPVAAGGFQETQYF. The CDR3 DNA reads TGTGCCAGCAGCCCTCCGGTGGCAGCGGGAGGATTTCAAGAGACCCAGTACTTC.

This chain connects TRBV27 to TRBJ2-7, with 8 bases matching TRBD2. The trim removed 3 bases at V and 6 bases at J, leaving 13 bases unmatched. Germline loops: CDR1 MNHEY, CDR2 SMNVEV (reference sequence). CDR3 size: 16 residues. The CDR3 DNA sequence: TGTGCCAGCAGTTTCATTGGTGGGCGGGAGGTCGGCGAGCAGTACTTC. Amino acids: CASSFIGGREVGEQYF.

This clonotype has only a few counts. The chain is built from TRBV7-9 and TRBJ2-7, with a weak D call TRBD1 (6 bases). Germline V gene lookup returns CDR1 SEHNR and CDR2 FQNEAQ (reference sequence). The CDR3 spans 16 residues. Trimming pared 2 bases from V and 10 bases from J, leaving 24 bases between. The CDR3 protein is CASSLYGQPEGEGQYV. In nucleotides, the CDR3 is TGTGCCAGCAGCTTATACGGACAGCCGGAAGGGGAAGGACAGTACGTC.

J is TRBJ2-7 and V is TRBV24-1; the D call may be TRBD1 or TRBD2 (5 bases each). The germline V gene has CDR1 KGHDR and CDR2 SFDVKD. Trimming cost V 1 base and J 5 bases, with 8 bases left between them. The CDR3 sequence is 13 residues long. The CDR3 sequence: CATSDFRGDEQYF. The CDR3, as DNA: TGTGCCACCAGTGATTTTCGAGGGGACGAGCAGTACTTC.

The J gene is TRBJ1-5, the V gene TRBV5-6, with D maybe TRBD1 (5 bases). Germline lookup yields CDR1 SGHDT and CDR2 YYEEEE. V was trimmed by 4 bases and J by 9 bases, leaving 20 bases between them. The CDR3 length is 15 residues. CDR3 sequence (DNA): TGTGCCAGCAGCCGAATACGGGGGGGAAGAGGGCCCCAGCATTTT. As protein: CASSRIRGGRGPQHF.

This clonotype was recorded at least ten times. The chain recombines TRBV7-8 with TRBJ2-5; tentatively, D is TRBD2 (5 bases). Germline CDR1 SGHVS, CDR2 FQNEAQ. The CDR3 extends over 14 amino acids. The germline V and J ends were trimmed by 4 bases and 0 bases, with 9 bases remaining between them. The CDR3 loop reads CASSYRTYQETQYF. The CDR3 DNA is TGTGCCAGCAGCTACCGGACTTACCAAGAGACCCAGTACTTC. The complete variable domain, with remaining parts taken from reference TRBV7-8 and TRBJ2-5, reads GAGVSQSPRYKVAKRGQDVALRCDPISGHVSLFWYQQALGQGPEFLTYFQNEAQLDKSGLPSDRFFAERPEGSVSTLKIQRTQQEDSAVYLCASSYRTYQETQYFGPGTRLLVL.

The chain joins TRBV11-2 to TRBJ2-5; 15 bases line up with TRBD2. CDR3 length equals 17 residues. The V and J ends lost 5 bases and 3 bases, in that order; junction bases with no gene match: 7. Germline CDR1 SGHAT, CDR2 FQNNGV. The CDR3 DNA reads as TGTGCCAGCAGCACCGGGACTAGCGGGAGGCCCGAAGAGACCCAGTACTTC. Amino acids: CASSTGTSGRPEETQYF.

The sample holds a few counts of this clonotype. This rearrangement joins TRBV20-1 to TRBJ1-1, with 8 bases aligning to TRBD1. The V and J ends lost 3 bases and 3 bases, in that order; junction bases with no gene match: 6. CDR3 length: 14 residues. The germline V gene has CDR1 DFQATT and CDR2 SNEGSKA (reference sequence). The CDR3 DNA follows: TGCAGTGCTAGCGACGCCAGGGGGCACACTGAAGCTTTCTTT. Its translation is CSASDARGHTEAFF.

This clonotype has more than one count but fewer than ten. The chain joins TRBV5-1 to TRBJ1-1; weak D call: TRBD1 (5 bases). CDR3 length: 15 amino acids. Germline V gene lookup returns CDR1 SGHRS and CDR2 YFSETQ. The V and J ends lost 0 bases and 0 bases respectively, with 9 bases between them. This CDR3 reads CASSLVTGLNTEAFF. CDR3 sequence (DNA): TGCGCCAGCAGCTTGGTTACGGGGCTGAACACTGAAGCTTTCTTT.

With regard to this clonotype: This could be a read error, since a much larger clone is one nucleotide away. This chain connects TRBV7-4 to TRBJ2-7, with D possibly being TRBD1 (7 bases). Germline CDR1 and CDR2: SGHVT and SQSDAQ. CDR3 length equals 18 residues. Trimming removed 3 bases from V and 2 bases from J, with 23 bases in between. The CDR3 loop reads CASSLMGEGGRGAYEQYF. The CDR3, as DNA: TGTGCCAGCAGCTTGATGGGGGAAGGGGGCAGGGGGGCCTACGAGCAGTACTTC.